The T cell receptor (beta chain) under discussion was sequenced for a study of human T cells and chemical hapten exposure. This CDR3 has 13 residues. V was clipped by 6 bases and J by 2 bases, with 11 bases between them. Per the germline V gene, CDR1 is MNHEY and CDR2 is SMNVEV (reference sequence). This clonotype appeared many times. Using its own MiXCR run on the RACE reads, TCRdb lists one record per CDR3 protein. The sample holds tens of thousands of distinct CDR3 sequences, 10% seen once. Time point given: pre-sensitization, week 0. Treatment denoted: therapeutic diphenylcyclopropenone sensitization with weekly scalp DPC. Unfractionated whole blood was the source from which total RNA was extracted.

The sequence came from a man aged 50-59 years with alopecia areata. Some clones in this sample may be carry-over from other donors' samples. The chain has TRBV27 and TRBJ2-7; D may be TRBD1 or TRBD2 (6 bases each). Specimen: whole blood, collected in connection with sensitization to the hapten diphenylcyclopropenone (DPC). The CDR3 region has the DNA TGTGCCAGCAGGAGGGGGGACGCCTACGAGCAGTACTTC. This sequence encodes CASRRGDAYEQYF.